This TCR beta chain stems from a study of CD4 and CD8 cells across lung adenocarcinoma regions. This clonotype has just a few counts. In TCRdb, the PCR reads were re-called with MiXCR into one record per CDR3 protein. The table lists nearly 9,500 distinct CDR3 sequences, around half of them singletons, with roughly 48% in the top ten. The patients had localized lung adenocarcinoma, a non-small cell subtype. The sample was CD8+ T cells from the margin of a lung tumor. This receptor was identified in a female donor with lung adenocarcinoma. The CD4 and CD8 labels of this study may be unreliable.

CDR3 bases: TGTGCCAGCAGCCAAGATCGCGTTGGCTACACCTTC. Translation gives CASSQDRVGYTF. The V gene is TRBV14, the J gene TRBJ1-2; no reliable D call. Trimming took 0 bases from V and 7 from J, leaving 6 bases between them. The CDR3 runs to 12 residues. From germline, CDR1 is SGHDN and CDR2 FVKESK. The whole variable domain, remainder taken from reference TRBV14 and TRBJ1-2, is EAGVTQFPSHSVIEKGQTVTLRCDPISGHDNLYWYRRVMGKEIKFLLHFVKESKQDESGMPNNRFLAERTGGTYSTLKVQPAELEDSGVYFCASSQDRVGYTFGSGTRLTVV.